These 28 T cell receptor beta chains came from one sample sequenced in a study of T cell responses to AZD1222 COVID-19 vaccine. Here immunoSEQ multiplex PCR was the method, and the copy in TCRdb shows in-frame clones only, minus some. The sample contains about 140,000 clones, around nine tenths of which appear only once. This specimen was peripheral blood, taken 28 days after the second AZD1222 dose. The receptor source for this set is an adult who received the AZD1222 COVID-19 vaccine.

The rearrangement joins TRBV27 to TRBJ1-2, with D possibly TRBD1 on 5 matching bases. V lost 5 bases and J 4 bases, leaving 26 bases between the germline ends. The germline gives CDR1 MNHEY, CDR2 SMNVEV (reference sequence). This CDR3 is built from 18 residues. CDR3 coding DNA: TGTGCCAGCAGTCCCCAACTTGGGAGCTACCGAGGGACCTATGGCTACACCTTC. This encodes CASSPQLGSYRGTYGYTF.

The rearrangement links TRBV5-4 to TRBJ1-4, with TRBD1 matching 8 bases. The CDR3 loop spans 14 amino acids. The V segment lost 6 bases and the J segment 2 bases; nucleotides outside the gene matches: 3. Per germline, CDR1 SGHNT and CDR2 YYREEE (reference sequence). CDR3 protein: CASTNRGTNEKLFF. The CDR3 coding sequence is TGTGCCAGCACGAACAGGGGGACTAATGAAAAACTGTTTTTT.

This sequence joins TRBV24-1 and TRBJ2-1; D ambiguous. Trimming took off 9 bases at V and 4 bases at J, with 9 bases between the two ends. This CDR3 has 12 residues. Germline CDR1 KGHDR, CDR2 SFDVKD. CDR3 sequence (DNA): TGTGCCACCGGCTACGGGTACAATGAGCAGTTCTTC. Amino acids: CATGYGYNEQFF.

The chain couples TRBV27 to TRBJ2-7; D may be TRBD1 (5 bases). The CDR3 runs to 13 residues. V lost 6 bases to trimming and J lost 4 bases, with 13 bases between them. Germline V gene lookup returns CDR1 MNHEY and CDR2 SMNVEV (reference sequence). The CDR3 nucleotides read TGTGCCAGCAGGGACACCCTGAAGTACGAGCAGTACTTC. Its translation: CASRDTLKYEQYF.

The chain's CDR3 is CASSDGFNYGYTF. The CDR3 DNA follows: TGTGCCAGCAGTGATGGTTTTAACTATGGCTACACCTTC. This chain connects TRBV6-1 to TRBJ1-2; D call uncertain. V lost 3 bases and J lost 1, with 6 bases in between. Germline V gene data show CDR1 as MNHNS and CDR2 as SASEGT. This CDR3 is 13 amino acids long.

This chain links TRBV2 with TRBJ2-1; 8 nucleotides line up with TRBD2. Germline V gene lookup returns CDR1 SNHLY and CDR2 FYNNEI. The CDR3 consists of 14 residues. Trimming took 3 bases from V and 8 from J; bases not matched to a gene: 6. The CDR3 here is CASSEAGGFHEQFF. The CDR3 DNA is TGTGCCAGCAGTGAGGCGGGGGGTTTCCATGAGCAGTTCTTC.

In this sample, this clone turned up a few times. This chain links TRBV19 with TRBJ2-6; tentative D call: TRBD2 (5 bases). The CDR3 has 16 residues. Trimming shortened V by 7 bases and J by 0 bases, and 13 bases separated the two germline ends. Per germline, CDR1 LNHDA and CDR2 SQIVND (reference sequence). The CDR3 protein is CASTAEGLSGANVLTF. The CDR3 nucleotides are TGTGCCAGTACCGCCGAGGGCCTCTCTGGGGCCAACGTCCTGACTTTC.

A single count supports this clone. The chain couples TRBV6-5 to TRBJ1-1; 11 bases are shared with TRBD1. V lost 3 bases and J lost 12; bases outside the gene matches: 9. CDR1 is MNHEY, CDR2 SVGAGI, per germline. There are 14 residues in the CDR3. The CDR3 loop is CASSYKDRGHRSFF. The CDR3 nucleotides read TGTGCCAGCAGTTATAAGGACAGGGGGCATCGGTCTTTCTTT.

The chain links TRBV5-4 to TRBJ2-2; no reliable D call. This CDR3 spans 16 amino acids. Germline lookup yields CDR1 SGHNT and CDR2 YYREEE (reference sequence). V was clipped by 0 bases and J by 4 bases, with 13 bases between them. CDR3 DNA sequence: TGTGCCAGCAGCTTGGCCCAGAAGGGTTCCACCGGGGAGCTGTTTTTT. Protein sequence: CASSLAQKGSTGELFF.

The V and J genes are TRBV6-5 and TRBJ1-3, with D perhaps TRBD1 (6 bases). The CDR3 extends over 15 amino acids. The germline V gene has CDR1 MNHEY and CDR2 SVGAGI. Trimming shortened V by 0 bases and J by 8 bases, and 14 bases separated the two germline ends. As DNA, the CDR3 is TGTGCCAGCAGTTACTCGAACAGGGCTTTGCACACCATATATTTT. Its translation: CASSYSNRALHTIYF.

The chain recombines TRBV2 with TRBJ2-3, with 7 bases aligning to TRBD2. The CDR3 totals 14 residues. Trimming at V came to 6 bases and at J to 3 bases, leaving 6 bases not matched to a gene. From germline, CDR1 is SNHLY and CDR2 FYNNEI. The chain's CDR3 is CASSERGRTDTQYF. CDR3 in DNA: TGTGCCAGCAGCGAGCGGGGCCGGACAGATACGCAGTATTTT. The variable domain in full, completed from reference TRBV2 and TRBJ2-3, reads EPEVTQTPSHQVTQMGQEVILRCVPISNHLYFYWYRQILGQKVEFLVSFYNNEISEKSEIFDDQFSVERPDGSNFTLKIRSTKLEDSAMYFCASSERGRTDTQYFGPGTRLTVL.

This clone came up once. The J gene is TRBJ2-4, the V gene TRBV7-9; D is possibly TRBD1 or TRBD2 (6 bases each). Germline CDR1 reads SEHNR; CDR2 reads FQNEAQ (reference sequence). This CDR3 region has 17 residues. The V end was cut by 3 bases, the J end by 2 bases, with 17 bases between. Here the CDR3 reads CASSFVASGATKNIQYF. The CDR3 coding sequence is TGTGCCAGCAGCTTCGTGGCCTCGGGGGCCACCAAAAACATTCAGTACTTC. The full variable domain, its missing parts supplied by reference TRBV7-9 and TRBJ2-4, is DTGVSQNPRHKITKRGQNVTFRCDPISEHNRLYWYRQTLGQGPEFLTYFQNEAQLEKSRLLSDRFSAERPKGSFSTLEIQRTEQGDSAMYLCASSFVASGATKNIQYFGAGTRLSVL.

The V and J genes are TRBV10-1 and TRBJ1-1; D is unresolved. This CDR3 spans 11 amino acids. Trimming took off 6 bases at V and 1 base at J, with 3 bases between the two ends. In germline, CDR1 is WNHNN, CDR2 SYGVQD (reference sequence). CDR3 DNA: TGCGCCAGCAGGAAGAACACTGAAGCTTTCTTT. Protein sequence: CASRKNTEAFF.

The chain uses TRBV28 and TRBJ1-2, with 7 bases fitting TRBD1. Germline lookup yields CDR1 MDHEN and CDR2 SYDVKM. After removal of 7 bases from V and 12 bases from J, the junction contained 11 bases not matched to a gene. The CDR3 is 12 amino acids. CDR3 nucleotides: TGTGCCAGCACCCCCGACAGGGTGGTAAACACCTTC. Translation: CASTPDRVVNTF.

CDR3 in amino acids: CASRRDSTYGYTF. The CDR3 DNA sequence: TGTGCCAGCAGAAGGGACAGTACATATGGCTACACCTTC. The chain links TRBV6-5 to TRBJ1-2; 7 bases match TRBD1. CDR1 is MNHEY and CDR2 is SVGAGI in the germline V gene. J lost 5 bases, V lost 6 bases, and 6 bases had no gene match. There are 13 residues in the CDR3.

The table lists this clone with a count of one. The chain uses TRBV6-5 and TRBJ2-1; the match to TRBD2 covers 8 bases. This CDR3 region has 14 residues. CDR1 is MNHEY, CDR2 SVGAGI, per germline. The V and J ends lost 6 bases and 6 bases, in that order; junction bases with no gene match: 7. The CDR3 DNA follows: TGTGCCAGCAGAATACGGGGGGGGCGCAATGAGCAGTTCTTC. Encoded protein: CASRIRGGRNEQFF.

The CDR3, as DNA: TGTGCCAGCAGTTCTGAAATTGCAGGGGTCACTGAAGCTTTCTTT. It specifies CASSSEIAGVTEAFF. The chain has TRBV6-5 and TRBJ1-1; D is possibly TRBD1 (6 bases). The length of the CDR3 is 15 residues. Per the germline V gene, CDR1 is MNHEY and CDR2 is SVGAGI. V lost 4 bases to trimming and J lost 4 bases, with 16 bases between them.

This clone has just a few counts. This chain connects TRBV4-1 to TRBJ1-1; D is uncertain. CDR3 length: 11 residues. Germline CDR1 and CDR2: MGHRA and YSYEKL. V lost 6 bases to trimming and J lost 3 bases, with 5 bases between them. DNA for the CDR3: TGCGCCAGCAGTCGGGACACTGAAGCTTTCTTT. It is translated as CASSRDTEAFF.

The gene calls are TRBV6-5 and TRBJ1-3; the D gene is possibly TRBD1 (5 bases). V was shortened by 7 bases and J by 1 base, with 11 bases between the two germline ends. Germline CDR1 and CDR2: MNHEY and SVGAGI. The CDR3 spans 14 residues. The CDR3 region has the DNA TGTGCCAGCATTCCGTGGGGGTCTGGAAACACCATATATTTT. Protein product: CASIPWGSGNTIYF.

The CDR3 DNA follows: TGTGCCAGCAGCTCCCTCGGGGGCCCAGATACGCAGTATTTT. It is translated as CASSSLGGPDTQYF. This chain joins TRBV7-3 and TRBJ2-3; D may match TRBD1 or TRBD2 (6 bases each). Trimming removed 4 bases from V and 4 bases from J, with 12 bases in between. Germline-derived CDR1 and CDR2 are SGHTA and FQGTGA. This CDR3 contains 14 residues.

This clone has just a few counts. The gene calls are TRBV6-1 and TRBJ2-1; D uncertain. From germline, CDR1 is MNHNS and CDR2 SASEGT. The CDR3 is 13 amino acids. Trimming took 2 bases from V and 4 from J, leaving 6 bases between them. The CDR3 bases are TGTGCCAGCAGTGAAACAGAATACAATGAGCAGTTCTTC. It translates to CASSETEYNEQFF.

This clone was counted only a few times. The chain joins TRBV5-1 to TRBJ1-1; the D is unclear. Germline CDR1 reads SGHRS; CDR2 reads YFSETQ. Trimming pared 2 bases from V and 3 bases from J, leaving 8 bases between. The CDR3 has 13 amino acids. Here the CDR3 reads CASSFGRDTEAFF. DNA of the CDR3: TGCGCCAGCAGCTTCGGCAGAGACACTGAAGCTTTCTTT. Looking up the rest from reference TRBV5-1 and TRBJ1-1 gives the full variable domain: KAGVTQTPRYLIKTRGQQVTLSCSPISGHRSVSWYQQTPGQGLQFLFEYFSETQRNKGNFPGRFSGRQFSNSRSEMNVSTLELGDSALYLCASSFGRDTEAFFGQGTRLTVV.

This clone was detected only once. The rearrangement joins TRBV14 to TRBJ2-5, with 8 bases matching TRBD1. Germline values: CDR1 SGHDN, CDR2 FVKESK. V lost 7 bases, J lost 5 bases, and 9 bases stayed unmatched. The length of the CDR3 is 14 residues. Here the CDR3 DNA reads TGTGCCAGCACCCAGACAGGGGTTGACGAGACCCAGTACTTC. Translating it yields CASTQTGVDETQYF. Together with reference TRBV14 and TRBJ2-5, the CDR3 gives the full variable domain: EAGVTQFPSHSVIEKGQTVTLRCDPISGHDNLYWYRRVMGKEIKFLLHFVKESKQDESGMPNNRFLAERTGGTYSTLKVQPAELEDSGVYFCASTQTGVDETQYFGPGTRLLVL.

CDR3 protein: CASSHQNSPLHF. DNA of the CDR3: TGCGCCAGCAGCCATCAAAATTCACCCCTCCACTTT. The chain carries TRBV4-3 and TRBJ1-6; D gene uncertain. The V and J ends lost 3 bases and 7 bases respectively, with 4 bases between them. CDR3 size: 12 residues. Per the germline V gene, CDR1 is LGHNA and CDR2 is YSLEER.

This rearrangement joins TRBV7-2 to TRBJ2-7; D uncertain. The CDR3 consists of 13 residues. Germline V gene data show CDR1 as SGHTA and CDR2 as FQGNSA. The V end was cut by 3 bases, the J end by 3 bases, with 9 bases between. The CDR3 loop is CASSFSQNYEQYF. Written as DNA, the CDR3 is TGTGCCAGCAGCTTCTCACAGAACTACGAGCAGTACTTC.

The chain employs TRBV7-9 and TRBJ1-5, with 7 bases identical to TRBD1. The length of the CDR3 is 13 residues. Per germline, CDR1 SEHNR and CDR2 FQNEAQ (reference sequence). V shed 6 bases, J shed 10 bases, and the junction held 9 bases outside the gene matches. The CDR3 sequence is CASRDTGVGPQHF. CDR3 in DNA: TGTGCCAGCAGAGATACAGGGGTCGGACCCCAGCATTTT.

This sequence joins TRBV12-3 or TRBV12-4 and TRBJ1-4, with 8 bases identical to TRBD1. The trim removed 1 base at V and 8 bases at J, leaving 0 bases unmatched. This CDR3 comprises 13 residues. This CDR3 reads CASSLGTGEKLFF. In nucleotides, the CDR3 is TGTGCCAGCAGTTTAGGGACAGGGGAAAAACTGTTTTTT.

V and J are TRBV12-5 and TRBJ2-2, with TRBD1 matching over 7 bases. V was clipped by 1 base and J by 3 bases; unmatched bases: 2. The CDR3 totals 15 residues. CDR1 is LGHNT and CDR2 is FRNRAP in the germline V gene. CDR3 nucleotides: TGTGCTAGTGGTTTGGGGCAGGGGGACACCGGGGAGCTGTTTTTT. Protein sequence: CASGLGQGDTGELFF.